A selection of T cell receptor beta chains follows, all from one sample in a study of blood T cell repertoires in COVID-19. This table comes from immunoSEQ multiplex PCR, and its TCRdb copy is limited to in-frame clones, with some not included. The sample consists of 84,000 or so clones, around 82% of them appearing once. Sequenced: peripheral blood. All receptors come from a man in his fifties or sixties with COVID-19, enrolled during active disease. CDR3s include the opening cysteine and the closing phenylalanine or tryptophan. The D gene is left open where the match is weak. The listing skips clone size in some rows; elsewhere it reads once, few, many or a size class.

clone_size	v_call	d_call	j_call	cdr3_nt	cdr3_aa
NA	TRBV6-5	TRBD2	TRBJ2-7	TGTGCCAGCATTCGACTAGCGGGGGGTACCTACGAGCAGTACTTC	CASIRLAGGTYEQYF
NA	TRBV7-2	TRBD2	TRBJ2-4	TGTGCCAGCAGCTTAGGCCTAGCGGAAAACATTCAGTACTTC	CASSLGLAENIQYF
once	TRBV3-1/TRBV3-2	TRBD1	TRBJ2-6	TGTGCCAGCAGCCAAGTTAGGCAGGGGGTCAACGTCCTGACTTTC	CASSQVRQGVNVLTF
NA	TRBV4-1	NA	TRBJ1-2	TGCGCCAGCACCCTAACTCCCGGCCAGCGAGCAGACTATGGCTACACCTTC	CASTLTPGQRADYGYTF
NA	TRBV7-9	NA	TRBJ2-3	TGTGCCAGCAGCTTCATTCGGGGGGCCCCAGATACGCAGTATTTT	CASSFIRGAPDTQYF
NA	TRBV2	TRBD1	TRBJ2-4	TGTGCCAGCAGCACGGGACAGGTTCTCAAAAACATTCAGTACTTC	CASSTGQVLKNIQYF
NA	TRBV4-1	NA	TRBJ1-2	TGCGCCAGCAGCCAACTAGGACTTACCGGCTACACCTTC	CASSQLGLTGYTF
NA	TRBV7-6	NA	TRBJ1-2	TGTGCCAGCAGCCCAGAGACGGGGGTATCTGGTGGCTACACCTTC	CASSPETGVSGGYTF
many	TRBV7-6	NA	TRBJ2-1	TGTGCCAGCAGCGGAGCCGCGACTGGCGGGGGCCCGCTCTCCTACAATGAGCAGTTCTTC	CASSGAATGGGPLSYNEQFF
once	TRBV6-5	NA	TRBJ2-3	TGTGCCAGCAGCCTCCCGTTCCCAGATACGCAGTATTTT	CASSLPFPDTQYF
once	TRBV2	TRBD2	TRBJ2-5	TGTGCCAGCATCACCATCTTTCGCGGGGGGGCTGAGACCCAGTACTTC	CASITIFRGGAETQYF
NA	TRBV11-2	NA	TRBJ2-5	TGTGCCAGCAGCTTAGTTGGTGGACTGGGGTACCAAGAGACCCAGTACTTC	CASSLVGGLGYQETQYF
NA	TRBV10-3	TRBD1	TRBJ1-1	TGTGCCATCAGTTATAGTGTCGACAGGGTGCACCCTGAAGCTTTCTTT	CAISYSVDRVHPEAFF
once	TRBV15	NA	TRBJ2-7	TGTGCCATCGGCGATCTAGTGGGTAACGAGCAGTACTTC	CAIGDLVGNEQYF
once	TRBV2	NA	TRBJ2-2	TGTGCCAGCACCAGGGAGGTTAGCACCGGGGAGCTGTTTTTT	CASTREVSTGELFF
NA	TRBV7-2	TRBD1	TRBJ2-5	TGTGCCAGCAGCTTAGTCCCCTCGGACAGGGAGACCCAGTACTTC	CASSLVPSDRETQYF
NA	TRBV9	NA	TRBJ2-2	TGTGCCAGCAGCCCCCCAAACAGTGGGACCGGGGAGCTGTTTTTT	CASSPPNSGTGELFF
NA	TRBV5-6	TRBD2	TRBJ2-3	TGTGCCAGCAGCTTGGTGGCTAGCGGGGGGCCTAGCACAGATACGCAGTATTTT	CASSLVASGGPSTDTQYF
NA	TRBV5-1	NA	TRBJ2-7	TGCGCCAGCAGTCTCGGGGGGCCTACGCCAGTCGAGCAGTACTTC	CASSLGGPTPVEQYF
NA	TRBV2	NA	TRBJ1-1	TGTGCCAGCAGTATGGACAGTGGGTGGGTTTTCTTT	CASSMDSGWVFF
once	TRBV19	NA	TRBJ2-2	TGTGCCAGTACCCTCGGCGGCACGAACACCGGGGAGCTGTTTTTT	CASTLGGTNTGELFF
NA	TRBV19	TRBD2	TRBJ2-1	TGTGCCAGTACTTTCAGCGGGATGGGCTACAATGAGCAGTTCTTC	CASTFSGMGYNEQFF
NA	TRBV7-6	NA	TRBJ2-2	TGTGCCAGCAGCCTTGGGGGCAGGGAGCTGTTTTTT	CASSLGGRELFF
once	TRBV11-3	TRBD2	TRBJ2-1	TGTGCCAGCAGCCGGGGACTAGCGGACTACAATGAGCAGTTCTTC	CASSRGLADYNEQFF